The rows below give T cell receptor beta chains drawn from one sample of a study of blood T cell repertoires in COVID-19. TCRdb's table, derived via immunoSEQ multiplex PCR, lists solely in-frame clones and lacks some. The sample contains about 490,000 clones, 80% to 90% of which appear only once. Sequenced input: peripheral blood. The receptors here all came from a human donor in a cohort sampled during active COVID-19. CDR3s include the opening cysteine and the closing phenylalanine or tryptophan. D genes are given only for firm matches. The size field is filled for only some rows; it gives once, few, many or a size class.

TRBJ2-7	TRBV28	NA	TRBD1	TGTGCCAGCAGCGCCACGGGACAGGGATCCTACGAGCAGTACTTC	CASSATGQGSYEQYF
TRBJ1-4	TRBV19	NA	NA	TGTGCCAGTAAAAGGACAGCCAACGAAAAACTGTTTTTT	CASKRTANEKLFF
TRBJ2-7	TRBV27	NA	NA	TGTGCCAGCAGTTTGCGGGGACCTCACGAGCAGTACTTC	CASSLRGPHEQYF
TRBJ2-1	TRBV29-1	few	TRBD2	TGCAGCTTCTATGACGGGACTAGTAATTATGAGCAGTTCTTC	CSFYDGTSNYEQFF
TRBJ2-3	TRBV12-5	NA	NA	TGTGCTAGTGGTCCATCCACAGATACGCAGTATTTT	CASGPSTDTQYF
TRBJ1-1	TRBV9	NA	NA	TGTGCCAGCAGCCTTAGCCCCGTAGCCGGGAACACTGAAGCTTTCTTT	CASSLSPVAGNTEAFF
TRBJ1-2	TRBV27	NA	TRBD1	TGTGCCAGCAGTTTATTGGGACAGGGGGACTATGGCTACACCTTC	CASSLLGQGDYGYTF
TRBJ2-5	TRBV29-1	NA	TRBD2	TGCAGCGCTATAGCGGGACGGGAGACCCAGTACTTC	CSAIAGRETQYF
TRBJ2-2	TRBV15	NA	TRBD2	TGTGCCACCAGCTTCAGGACTAGTATCCCCGGGGAGCTGTTTTTT	CATSFRTSIPGELFF
TRBJ2-7	TRBV20-1	NA	TRBD2	TGCAGTGCTAGTCACCTAGCGGGAGAAGACGAGCAGTACTTC	CSASHLAGEDEQYF
TRBJ2-3	TRBV7-6	NA	TRBD2	TGTGCCAGCAGCCGTAGCGGGAGTACCCCAGATACGCAGTATTTT	CASSRSGSTPDTQYF
TRBJ2-1	TRBV7-2	NA	TRBD1	TGTGCCAGCAGCTCGGACAGGGGAACCTACAATGAGCAGTTCTTC	CASSSDRGTYNEQFF
TRBJ1-3	TRBV2	NA	NA	TGTGCCAGCAGTGAAGACAGGGGAAACACCATATATTTT	CASSEDRGNTIYF
TRBJ2-1	TRBV6-2/TRBV6-3	NA	NA	TGTGCCAGCAGTTCTGGGCTGGTTTACAATGAGCAGTTCTTC	CASSSGLVYNEQFF
TRBJ1-1	TRBV11-2	NA	TRBD1	TGTGCCAGCAGCCAGAAGACAGGGATGTACACTGAAGCTTTCTTT	CASSQKTGMYTEAFF
TRBJ2-1	TRBV5-1	NA	TRBD2	TGCGCCAGCAGCTCTACTAGCGGGAGCTCCTACAATGAGCAGTTCTTC	CASSSTSGSSYNEQFF
TRBJ1-2	TRBV10-3	few	NA	TGTGCCATCAGTGGAGGGTGGGGCTACACCTTC	CAISGGWGYTF
TRBJ2-7	TRBV24-1	NA	NA	TGTGCCACCAGTGGGTCACCTACCTACGAGCAGTACTTC	CATSGSPTYEQYF
TRBJ1-2	TRBV6-6	NA	TRBD1	TGTGCCAGCAGTTACCCCGGGACAGGGTATGGCTACACCTTC	CASSYPGTGYGYTF
TRBJ2-1	TRBV7-9	NA	TRBD2	TGTGCCAGCAGCCCCAGCGGGAGGGCCCAGTTCTTC	CASSPSGRAQFF
TRBJ1-4	TRBV5-1	NA	NA	TGCGCCAGCAGCTCAGGGACTAGAGGCGAAAAACTGTTTTTT	CASSSGTRGEKLFF
TRBJ1-4	TRBV28	NA	TRBD1	TGTGCCAGCAGTCGGCCTACAGGGGGCTTTACTAATGAAAAACTGTTTTTT	CASSRPTGGFTNEKLFF
TRBJ1-5	TRBV3-1/TRBV3-2	NA	TRBD1	TGTGCCAGCAGCCCTGACAGGGCAGCCAGGCAGCCCCAGCATTTT	CASSPDRAARQPQHF
TRBJ1-1	TRBV5-1	NA	TRBD1	TGCGCCAGCAGCGGAACGGGACAGATCACTGAAGCTTTCTTT	CASSGTGQITEAFF
TRBJ2-1	TRBV7-3	NA	TRBD2	TGTGCCAGCAGACAACAGCGGGAGGAGGTAAATGAGCAGTTCTTC	CASRQQREEVNEQFF
TRBJ2-2	TRBV5-1	NA	TRBD2	TGCGCCAGCAGCTTGGGGCCGGGACTAGCGGGAGGATCGAACACCGGGGAGCTGTTTTTT	CASSLGPGLAGGSNTGELFF
TRBJ1-5	TRBV28	NA	NA	TGTGCCAGCAGTTTATCGGGGGATGTCAATCAGCCCCAGCATTTT	CASSLSGDVNQPQHF
TRBJ2-7	TRBV5-1	NA	TRBD2	TGCGCCAGCAGCTTGGTTGGGACTAGCGGGACAGGGGAGCAGTACTTC	CASSLVGTSGTGEQYF
TRBJ1-2	TRBV30	NA	TRBD1	TGTGCCTGGAGTGTCGCCGGACAGGCGGGCTACACCTTC	CAWSVAGQAGYTF
TRBJ1-1	TRBV29-1	NA	NA	TGCAGCGTTTCAGAGAGGACACTTAACACTGAAGCTTTCTTT	CSVSERTLNTEAFF
TRBJ1-2	TRBV7-9	NA	NA	TGTGCCAGCAGCTCCGGGACACATTTCGGCTACACCTTC	CASSSGTHFGYTF
TRBJ2-3	TRBV28	NA	TRBD1	TGTGCCAGCAGGACAGGGGGTGAAGATACGCAGTATTTT	CASRTGGEDTQYF
TRBJ1-1	TRBV20-1	NA	NA	TGCAGTGCTAGGGGGAGCGCTGAAGCTTTCTTT	CSARGSAEAFF
TRBJ2-3	TRBV7-3	NA	TRBD2	TGTGCCAGCAGCTCCAGGGGACTAGCGGGAGGGCCTGGCACAGATACGCAGTATTTT	CASSSRGLAGGPGTDTQYF
TRBJ2-3	TRBV27	NA	TRBD2	TGTGCCAGCAGTTCCGATAGCGGGGGGTACACAGATACGCAGTATTTT	CASSSDSGGYTDTQYF
TRBJ1-1	TRBV24-1	NA	TRBD1	TGTGCCACCTCTCAGGGGGCTGAAGCTTTCTTT	CATSQGAEAFF
TRBJ2-1	TRBV5-1	few	NA	TGCGCCAGCAAAATATGGGAGTACAATGAGCAGTTCTTC	CASKIWEYNEQFF
TRBJ2-1	TRBV7-3	NA	TRBD2	TGTGCCAGCAGCTTAACGCGGGAGGGTCATGAGCAGTTCTTC	CASSLTREGHEQFF
TRBJ2-1	TRBV5-3	NA	TRBD2	TGTGCCAGAAGCTTGGGCCTAGCGGGCTACAATGAGCAGTTCTTC	CARSLGLAGYNEQFF
TRBJ1-1	TRBV5-5	NA	NA	TGTGCCAGCAGCCCTCTCGTCCATAAGACAGCGAACACTGAAGCTTTCTTT	CASSPLVHKTANTEAFF
TRBJ2-7	TRBV27	NA	NA	TGTGCCAGCAGTAACTTCTACGAGCAGTACTTC	CASSNFYEQYF
TRBJ1-2	TRBV30	NA	NA	TGTGCCTGGAGTGTACGGGGGGGCGCGGGCTATGGCTACACCTTC	CAWSVRGGAGYGYTF
TRBJ2-5	TRBV15	NA	NA	TGTGCCACCAGCAGAGACACAGAAACCCAAGAGACCCAGTACTTC	CATSRDTETQETQYF
TRBJ2-1	TRBV7-2	once	TRBD2	TGTGCCAGCAGCTTGCAAGCGGGAAATTCGATCGATGAGCAGTTCTTC	CASSLQAGNSIDEQFF
TRBJ2-1	TRBV5-3	NA	TRBD2	TGTGCCAGAAGCTTGGATCCAGCGGGAGGGCCTCTGAGTGAGCAGTTCTTC	CARSLDPAGGPLSEQFF